The present entry profiles one T cell receptor (beta chain) with its context. These data are taken from a study of blood T cell repertoires in COVID-19. Study-level background: From the United States, Italy and Spain came samples of acute and convalescent COVID-19. T cells, B-cell-depleted T cells, or PBMCs supplied cDNA or gDNA.

Authors' processing steps: Reference gene primers were amplified, and this amplification served to estimate nucleated cell counts. The repertoire was sequenced with immunoSEQ multiplex PCR; TCRdb's copy has only in-frame clones and lacks some. D and trimming come from the DNA, and the V and J calls and clone size come from that table. This table holds fewer than 250,000 clones, around four fifths found once. This CDR3 comprises 14 residues. The V gene lost 3 bases and the J gene lost 1 base, with 9 bases spanning the gap. Germline CDR1 PRHDT, CDR2 FYEKMQ (reference sequence). V is TRBV13 and J is TRBJ2-5, with a weak D call TRBD1 (5 bases). This sequence originates from a man between 50 and 59 years old with active or convalescent COVID-19. What was sequenced was peripheral blood. The CDR3 DNA sequence: TGTGCCAGCAGCTTTGGCAGGGTCCAAGAGACCCAGTACTTC. It is translated as CASSFGRVQETQYF.